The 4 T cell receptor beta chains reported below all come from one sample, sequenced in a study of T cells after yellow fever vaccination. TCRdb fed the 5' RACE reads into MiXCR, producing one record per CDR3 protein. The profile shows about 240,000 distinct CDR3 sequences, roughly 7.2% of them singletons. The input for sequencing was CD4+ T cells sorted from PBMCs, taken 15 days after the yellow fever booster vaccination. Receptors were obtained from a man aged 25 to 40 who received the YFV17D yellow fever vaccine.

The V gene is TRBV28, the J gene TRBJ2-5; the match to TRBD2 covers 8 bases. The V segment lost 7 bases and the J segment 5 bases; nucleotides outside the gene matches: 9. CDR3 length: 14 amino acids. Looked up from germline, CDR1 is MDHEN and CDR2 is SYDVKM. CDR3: CASNRLARVETQYF. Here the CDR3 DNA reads TGTGCCAGCAATCGACTAGCGAGGGTTGAGACCCAGTACTTC.

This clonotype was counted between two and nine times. Here the CDR3 DNA reads TGTGCCAGCAGCCAAGATCGACGGGGGCAGCAGTTCTTC. Protein product: CASSQDRRGQQFF. The chain uses TRBV3-1 and TRBJ2-1, with D possibly called TRBD1 or TRBD2 (6 bases each). CDR3 length: 13 amino acids. V lost 0 bases and J lost 11, with 11 bases in between. Germline lookup yields CDR1 LGHDT and CDR2 YNNKEL (reference sequence).

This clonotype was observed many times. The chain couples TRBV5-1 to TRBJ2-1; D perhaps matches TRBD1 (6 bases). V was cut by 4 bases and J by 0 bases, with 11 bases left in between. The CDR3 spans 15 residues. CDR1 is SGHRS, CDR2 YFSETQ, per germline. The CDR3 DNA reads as TGCGCCAGCAGCACCCAGGGGAGCTCCTACAATGAGCAGTTCTTC. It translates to CASSTQGSSYNEQFF.

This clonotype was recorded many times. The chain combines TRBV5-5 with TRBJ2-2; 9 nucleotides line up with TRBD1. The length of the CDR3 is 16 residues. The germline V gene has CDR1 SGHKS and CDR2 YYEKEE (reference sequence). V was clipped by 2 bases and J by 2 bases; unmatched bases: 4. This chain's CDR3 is CASSLQGALNTGELFF. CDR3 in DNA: TGTGCCAGCAGCTTACAGGGGGCCTTAAACACCGGGGAGCTGTTTTTT.